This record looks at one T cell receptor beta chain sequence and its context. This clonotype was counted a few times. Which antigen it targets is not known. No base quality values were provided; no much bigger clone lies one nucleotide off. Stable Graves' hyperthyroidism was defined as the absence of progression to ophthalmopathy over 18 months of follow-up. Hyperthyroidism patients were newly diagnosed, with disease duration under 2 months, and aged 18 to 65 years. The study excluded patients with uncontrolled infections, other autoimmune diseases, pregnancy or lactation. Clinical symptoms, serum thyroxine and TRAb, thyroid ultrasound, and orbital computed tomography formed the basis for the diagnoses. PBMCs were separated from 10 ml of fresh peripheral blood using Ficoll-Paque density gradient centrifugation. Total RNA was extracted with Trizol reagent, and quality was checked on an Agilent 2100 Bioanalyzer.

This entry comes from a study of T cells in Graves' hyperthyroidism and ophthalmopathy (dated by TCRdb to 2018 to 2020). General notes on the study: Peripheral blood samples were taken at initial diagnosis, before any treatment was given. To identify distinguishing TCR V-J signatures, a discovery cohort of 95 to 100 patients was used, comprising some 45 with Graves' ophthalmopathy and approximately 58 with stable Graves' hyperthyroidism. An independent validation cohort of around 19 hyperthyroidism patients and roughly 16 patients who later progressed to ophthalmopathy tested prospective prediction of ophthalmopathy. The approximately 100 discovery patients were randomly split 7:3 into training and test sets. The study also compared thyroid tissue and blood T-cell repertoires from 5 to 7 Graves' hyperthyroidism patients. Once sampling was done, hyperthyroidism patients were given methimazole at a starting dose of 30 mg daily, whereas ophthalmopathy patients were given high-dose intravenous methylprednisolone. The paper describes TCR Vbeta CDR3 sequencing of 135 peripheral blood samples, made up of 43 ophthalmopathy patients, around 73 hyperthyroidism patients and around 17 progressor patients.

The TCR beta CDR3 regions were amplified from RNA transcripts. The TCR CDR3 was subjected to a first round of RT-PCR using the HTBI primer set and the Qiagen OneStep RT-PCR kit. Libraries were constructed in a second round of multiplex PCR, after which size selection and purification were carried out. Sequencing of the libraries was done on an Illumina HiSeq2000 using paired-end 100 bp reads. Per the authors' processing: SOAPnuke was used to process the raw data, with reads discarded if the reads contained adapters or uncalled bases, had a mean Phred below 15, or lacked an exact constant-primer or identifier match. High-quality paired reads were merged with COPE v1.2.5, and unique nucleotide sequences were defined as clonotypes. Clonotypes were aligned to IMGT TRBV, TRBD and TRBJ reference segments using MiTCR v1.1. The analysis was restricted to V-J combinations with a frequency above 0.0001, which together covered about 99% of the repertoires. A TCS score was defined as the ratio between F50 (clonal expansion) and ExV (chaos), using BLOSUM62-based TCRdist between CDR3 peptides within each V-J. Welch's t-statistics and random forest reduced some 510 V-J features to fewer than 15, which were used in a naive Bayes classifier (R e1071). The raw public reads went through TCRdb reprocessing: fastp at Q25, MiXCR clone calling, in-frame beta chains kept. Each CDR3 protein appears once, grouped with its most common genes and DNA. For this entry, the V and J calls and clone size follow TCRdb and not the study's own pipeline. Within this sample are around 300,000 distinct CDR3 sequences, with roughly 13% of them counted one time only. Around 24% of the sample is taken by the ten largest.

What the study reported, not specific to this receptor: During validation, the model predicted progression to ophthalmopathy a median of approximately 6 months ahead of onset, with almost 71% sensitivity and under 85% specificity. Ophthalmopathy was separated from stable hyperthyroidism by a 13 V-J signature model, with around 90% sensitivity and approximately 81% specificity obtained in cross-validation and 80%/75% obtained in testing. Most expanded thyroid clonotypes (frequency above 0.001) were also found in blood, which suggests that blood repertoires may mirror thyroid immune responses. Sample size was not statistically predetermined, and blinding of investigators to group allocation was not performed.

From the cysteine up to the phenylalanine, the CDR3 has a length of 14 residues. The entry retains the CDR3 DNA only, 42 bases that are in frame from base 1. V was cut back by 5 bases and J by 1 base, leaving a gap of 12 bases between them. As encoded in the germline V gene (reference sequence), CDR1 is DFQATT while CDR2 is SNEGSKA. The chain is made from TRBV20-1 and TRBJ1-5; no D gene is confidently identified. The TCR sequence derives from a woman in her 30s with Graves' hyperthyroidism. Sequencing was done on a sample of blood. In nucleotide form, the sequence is TGCAGTGCTGAGCCAGACCCAAGCAATCAGCCCCAGCATTTT. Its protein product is CSAEPDPSNQPQHF.